The rows below give T cell receptor beta chains drawn from one sample of a study of Ad26.COV2.S vaccination and SARS-CoV-2 variants. The table came from immunoSEQ multiplex PCR; TCRdb's copy has only in-frame clones and leaves some out. The sample includes hundreds of thousands of clones, about 85% of them seen just once. This specimen consisted of peripheral blood, obtained in a trial of Ad26.COV2.S vaccine versus placebo. The receptors here all came from a person between 18 and 60 years old who received the Ad26.COV2.S COVID-19 vaccine or a placebo. CDR3s include the opening cysteine and the closing phenylalanine or tryptophan. The order of the fields is clone size, V gene, J gene, D gene, CDR3 protein, CDR3 DNA. A D gene is named only where the DNA matches it firmly. Clone sizes are given selectively: once, few, many, or a class where the clone is expanded.

>NA|TRBV27|TRBJ2-4|NA
CASSSVELAKNIQYF
TGTGCCAGCAGTTCTGTGGAACTAGCCAAAAACATTCAGTACTTC
>NA|TRBV6-5|TRBJ2-7|TRBD1
CASSYRQGPWEQYF
TGTGCCAGCAGTTATCGACAGGGGCCCTGGGAGCAGTACTTC
>once|TRBV29-1|TRBJ2-7|NA
CSVVSETYEQYF
TGCAGCGTAGTATCGGAGACCTACGAGCAGTACTTC
>NA|TRBV4-1|TRBJ2-2|NA
CASSQEVFTGELFF
TGCGCCAGCAGCCAAGAGGTCTTCACCGGGGAGCTGTTTTTT
>once|TRBV7-8|TRBJ2-7|NA
CASSLSGESYEQYF
TGTGCCAGCAGCTTATCCGGGGAGTCCTACGAGCAGTACTTC
>NA|TRBV4-1|TRBJ2-7|TRBD1
CASSQERTGGFEQYF
TGCGCCAGCAGCCAAGAACGGACAGGGGGGTTCGAGCAGTACTTC
>NA|TRBV12-3/TRBV12-4|TRBJ1-5|NA
CASSFWENQPQHF
TGTGCCAGCAGTTTTTGGGAAAATCAGCCCCAGCATTTT
>few|TRBV4-1|TRBJ2-7|TRBD1
CASSHAGTVSYEQYF
TGCGCCAGCAGCCACGCCGGGACAGTCTCCTACGAGCAGTACTTC
>NA|TRBV5-1|TRBJ2-2|NA
CASSLVVGTGELFF
TGCGCCAGCAGCTTGGTGGTGGGGACCGGGGAGCTGTTTTTT
>NA|TRBV6-2/TRBV6-3|TRBJ2-1|NA
CASSSWGSSYNEQFF
TGTGCCAGCAGTTCCTGGGGAAGCTCCTACAATGAGCAGTTCTTC
>once|TRBV11-2|TRBJ2-1|TRBD2
CASSPMGGVNEQFF
TGTGCCAGCAGCCCCATGGGGGGGGTGAATGAGCAGTTCTTC
>few|TRBV10-1|TRBJ2-6|NA
CASGQRANVLTF
TGCGCCAGCGGGCAGCGGGCCAACGTCCTGACTTTC
>NA|TRBV24-1|TRBJ2-3|TRBD1
CATSEAGTGKDTQYF
TGTGCCACCAGTGAGGCCGGGACAGGGAAAGATACGCAGTATTTT
>NA|TRBV7-8|TRBJ2-1|TRBD1
CASSRGQLLSYNEQFF
TGTGCCAGCAGCCGGGGACAGTTACTGTCCTACAATGAGCAGTTCTTC
>NA|TRBV14|TRBJ1-6|NA
CASSQDWINSPLHF
TGTGCCAGCAGCCAAGATTGGATTAATTCACCCCTCCACTTT
>NA|TRBV7-2|TRBJ1-2|NA
CASSFFELEIGGYTF
TGTGCCAGCAGCTTTTTCGAGTTAGAGATAGGCGGCTACACCTTC
>once|TRBV19|TRBJ2-1|TRBD2
CASSILSGGASEQFF
TGTGCCAGTAGTATATTAAGCGGGGGGGCCTCTGAGCAGTTCTTC
>NA|TRBV20-1|TRBJ1-1|NA
CSARWTEAFF
TGCAGTGCCAGATGGACAGAAGCTTTCTTT
>NA|TRBV6-5|TRBJ1-6|NA
CASTTGRSPLHF
TGTGCCAGCACAACAGGGAGGTCACCCCTCCACTTT
>NA|TRBV7-2|TRBJ2-7|NA
CASSLSQTSSYEQYF
TGTGCCAGCAGCTTGAGTCAAACCAGCTCCTACGAGCAGTACTTC
>once|TRBV6-5|TRBJ2-3|TRBD2
CASSYSPAGGTDTQYF
TGTGCCAGCAGTTACTCCCCTGCGGGGGGCACAGATACGCAGTATTTT
>NA|TRBV3-1/TRBV3-2|TRBJ1-1|NA
CASSQVGTETFF
TGTGCCAGCAGCCAAGTCGGGACGGAAACTTTCTTT
>NA|TRBV12-3/TRBV12-4|TRBJ1-1|NA
CATTGQLGTEAFF
TGTGCCACCACGGGGCAATTAGGCACTGAAGCTTTCTTT
>NA|TRBV29-1|TRBJ2-7|NA
CSVVDYQSSYEQYF
TGCAGCGTTGTCGACTACCAAAGCTCCTACGAGCAGTACTTC
>NA|TRBV18|TRBJ2-1|NA
CASSPQAQGREQFF
TGTGCCAGCTCACCACAAGCACAGGGACGTGAGCAGTTCTTC
>NA|TRBV5-1|TRBJ2-5|NA
CASSLRGSVETQYF
TGCGCCAGCAGCTTGAGGGGGTCAGTGGAGACCCAGTACTTC
>NA|TRBV7-8|TRBJ2-1|TRBD2
CASSLVWGSGRRNEQFF
TGTGCCAGCAGCTTAGTTTGGGGTAGCGGGAGGAGGAATGAGCAGTTCTTC
>NA|TRBV30|TRBJ1-1|NA
CAWSAHPNTEAFF
TGTGCCTGGAGTGCCCACCCGAACACTGAAGCTTTCTTT
>NA|TRBV4-1|TRBJ2-1|NA
CASSPILGEQFF
TGCGCCAGCAGCCCCATTCTGGGTGAGCAGTTCTTC
>NA|TRBV19|TRBJ1-2|TRBD1
CASSILPGQGNYGYTF
TGTGCCAGTAGTATCCTACCGGGACAGGGGAACTATGGCTACACCTTC
>NA|TRBV15|TRBJ2-5|NA
CATSAQETQYF
TGTGCCACCAGCGCGCAAGAGACCCAGTACTTC
>once|TRBV5-1|TRBJ2-7|NA
CASSLAKQGPAGEQYF
TGCGCCAGCAGTCTTGCAAAACAGGGGCCAGCGGGGGAGCAGTACTTC
>NA|TRBV18|TRBJ2-2|TRBD2
CASSPRTSGGSNTGELFF
TGTGCCAGCTCACCACGGACTAGCGGGGGTTCGAACACCGGGGAGCTGTTTTTT
>NA|TRBV4-3|TRBJ1-5|NA
CASSQLLLGEGWFQAQHF
TGCGCCAGCAGCCAGCTGCTTTTGGGGGAGGGCTGGTTTCAGGCCCAGCATTTT
>NA|TRBV5-1|TRBJ2-7|TRBD1
CASSHGQGWNEQYF
TGCGCCAGCAGCCACGGACAGGGATGGAACGAGCAGTACTTC
>few|TRBV7-7|TRBJ1-2|TRBD1
CASSGRPRDRGRRNHGYTF
TGTGCTAGCAGCGGGCGGCCCCGGGACAGGGGGCGTAGGAATCATGGCTACACCTTC
>few|TRBV27|TRBJ1-4|TRBD1
CASSRIRDRDEKLFF
TGTGCCAGCAGCCGAATCAGGGACAGGGACGAAAAACTGTTTTTT
>NA|TRBV18|TRBJ2-1|TRBD1
CASSPQGAGEQFF
TGTGCCAGCTCACCCCAGGGGGCGGGGGAGCAGTTCTTC
>NA|TRBV18|TRBJ2-1|TRBD1
CASSPWDRGLSSYNEQFF
TGTGCCAGCTCACCGTGGGACAGGGGGCTAAGCTCCTACAATGAGCAGTTCTTC
>NA|TRBV7-9|TRBJ1-2|TRBD1
CASSADRAQYNYGYTF
TGTGCCAGCAGCGCGGACAGGGCCCAATATAACTATGGCTACACCTTC
>NA|TRBV7-2|TRBJ2-3|TRBD2
CASSSQRGITDTQYF
TGTGCCAGCAGCTCCCAGCGGGGGATCACAGATACGCAGTATTTT
>few|TRBV5-1|TRBJ2-7|NA
CASSLNYEQYF
TGCGCCAGCAGCTTAAATTACGAGCAGTACTTC
>few|TRBV5-6|TRBJ1-5|NA
CASSFWRYSNQPQHF
TGTGCCAGCAGCTTTTGGCGGTATAGCAATCAGCCCCAGCATTTT
>NA|TRBV12-3/TRBV12-4|TRBJ1-5|NA
CASSPPRGQPQHF
TGTGCCAGCAGTCCCCCAAGGGGGCAGCCCCAGCATTTT
>NA|TRBV29-1|TRBJ1-3|TRBD1
CSVGGDRANSGNTIYF
TGCAGCGTTGGAGGGGACAGGGCTAACTCTGGAAACACCATATATTTT
>NA|TRBV6-5|TRBJ2-4|NA
CASRSPRGENIQYF
TGTGCCAGCAGAAGTCCGAGGGGGGAAAACATTCAGTACTTC
>once|TRBV5-1|TRBJ2-1|NA
CASSPRVVSSYNEQFF
TGCGCCAGCAGCCCCCGGGTCGTGAGCTCCTACAATGAGCAGTTCTTC
>few|TRBV13|TRBJ1-2|TRBD1
CASSPLGQVIYGYTF
TGTGCCAGCAGCCCACTCGGACAGGTCATCTATGGCTACACCTTC
>NA|TRBV4-1|TRBJ1-2|NA
CASSQRFREDSGYTF
TGCGCCAGCAGCCAACGGTTCAGGGAAGACAGTGGCTACACCTTC
>NA|TRBV6-2/TRBV6-3|TRBJ1-2|TRBD1
CASSYGRDSLYGYTF
TGTGCCAGCAGTTACGGCCGGGACAGTCTATATGGCTACACCTTC
>NA|TRBV9|TRBJ2-3|NA
CASSPQWGLTDTQYF
TGTGCCAGCAGCCCACAGTGGGGCCTTACAGATACGCAGTATTTT
>NA|TRBV15|TRBJ2-5|TRBD2
CATSRLGLAGQETQYF
TGTGCCACCAGCAGACTCGGACTAGCGGGGCAAGAGACCCAGTACTTC